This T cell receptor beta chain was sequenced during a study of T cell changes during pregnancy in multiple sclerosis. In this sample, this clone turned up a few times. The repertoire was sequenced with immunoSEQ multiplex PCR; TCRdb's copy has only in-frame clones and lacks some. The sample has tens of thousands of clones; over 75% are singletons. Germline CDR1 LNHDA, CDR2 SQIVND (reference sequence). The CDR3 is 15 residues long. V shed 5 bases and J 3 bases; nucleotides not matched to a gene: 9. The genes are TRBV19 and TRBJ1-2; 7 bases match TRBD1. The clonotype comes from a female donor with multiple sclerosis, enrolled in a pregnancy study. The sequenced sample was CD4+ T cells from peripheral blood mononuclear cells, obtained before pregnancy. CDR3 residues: CASSFTGTADYGYTF. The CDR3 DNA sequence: TGTGCCAGTAGTTTTACCGGGACAGCGGACTATGGCTACACCTTC. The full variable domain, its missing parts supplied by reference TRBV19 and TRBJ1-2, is DGGITQSPKYLFRKEGQNVTLSCEQNLNHDAMYWYRQDPGQGLRLIYYSQIVNDFQKGDIAEGYSVSREKKESFPLTVTSAQKNPTAFYLCASSFTGTADYGYTFGSGTRLTVV.